The TCR beta chain under discussion was sequenced for a study of shared clonotypes between healthy human individuals. The input for sorted-subset replicate PCRs was 200 to 250 ng DNA, 25,000 to 35,000 T cell genomes. Some clones are missing from TCRdb's copy, which holds only in-frame ones; the method was immunoSEQ multiplex PCR. The sample records 2 million to 2.5 million clones, just under 95% being singletons. Study results and caveats: The study found lower generation probabilities in non-shared clonotypes than in those shared by all four donors. Clonotype sharing among donors was expected to depend on sequencing depth.

Terminally differentiated effector memory CD45RA+ cells were excluded by CCR7 positive selection of CD45RO-negative cells. Everyone who donated was a Caucasian adult who lived in Nashville, Tennessee. This clone was recorded a few times. Its specificity is unknown. The sequenced sample consisted of naive CD8+ T cells sorted from blood. This TCR came from a man aged 18 to 35 in good health.

CDR3 coding DNA: TGTGCCAGCAGTTTGGCAGGAGGCCCTAATTCACCCCTCCACTTT. The encoded protein is CASSLAGGPNSPLHF. This chain connects TRBV27 to TRBJ1-6; unclear D gene. With 3 bases removed from V and 6 bases from J, the gap between germline ends came to 12 bases. The CDR3 is 15 amino acids. Germline CDR1 MNHEY, CDR2 SMNVEV (reference sequence).